The text below deals with one TCR beta chain. The data were taken from a study of cytomegalovirus exposure and HLA in healthy donors. 13 Jbeta primers and 60 Vbeta primers were used for the PCR. Profiling relied on immunoSEQ multiplex PCR, and the TCRdb table lists in-frame clones only, not all of them. This table holds approximately 180,000 clones. The germline V gene encodes CDR1 MNHEY and CDR2 SVGAGI. The CDR3 sequence is 12 residues long. Trimming at V came to 7 bases and at J to 6 bases, leaving 5 bases not matched to a gene. The origin of this receptor is a young man in good health and CMV-seronegative. The chain carries TRBV6-5 and TRBJ1-1, with 7 bases fitting TRBD1. Sequencing was performed on PBMCs. The CDR3 coding sequence is TGTGCCAGCAAACAGGGGCCCGCTGAAGCTTTCTTT. This translates into CASKQGPAEAFF.